This TCR beta chain originates from a study of T cell repertoires in aging, cancer and after chemotherapy. Study information: Over several months to years, re-sampled healthy donor repertoires clearly shared clones. Study observations and caveats: No conclusions about immunological memory after chemotherapy can be drawn from the repertoire data.

TCR beta rearrangements were amplified from peripheral blood genomic DNA. Rearranged V-D-J TRB sequences were amplified with a mixed TRB-A/B primer pool. TCRdb recomputed calls from the multiplex PCR reads with MiXCR, one row per CDR3 protein. This table holds about 3,000 distinct CDR3 sequences, approximately 30% found once. This CDR3 is built from 15 residues. J was trimmed by 2 bases and V by 0 bases; bases with no gene match: 3. Germline V gene lookup returns CDR1 KGHSH and CDR2 LQKENI. This clonotype is categorized as medium-sized. Its specificity is unknown. The clonotype comes from a human donor in good health. Sequenced sample: blood. The J gene is TRBJ2-7, the V gene TRBV18; 8 bases align to TRBD1. CDR3 protein: CASSPPTGAAYEQYF. The CDR3 DNA sequence: TGTGCCAGCTCACCACCGACAGGGGCTGCCTACGAGCAGTACTTC.